A single T cell receptor (beta chain) is shown here with its context. Its matching antigen is unknown. The CDR3 is 12 residues long. Per the germline V gene, CDR1 is SGHTA and CDR2 is FQGTGA. The V and J ends lost 5 bases and 4 bases respectively, with 8 bases between them. Sequenced by immunoSEQ multiplex PCR; TCRdb stores in-frame clones only, minus some. The table includes over 120,000 clones, around 94% detected once. The data belong to a study of T cell responses to AZD1222 COVID-19 vaccine. Study-level points and caveats: Repertoires in all cases were sampled only once the peak T cell response had passed. Clonal diversity may have been underestimated, and the donors were mostly white British, with more females than males.

This sequence originates from an adult who had recovered from COVID-19. V gene TRBV7-3 combines with J gene TRBJ1-2; no reliable D call. The sample in question was peripheral blood, obtained after recovery from COVID-19. The CDR3 DNA sequence: TGTGCCAGCAGCCCGGCCAGCTATGGCTACACCTTC. This gives the protein CASSPASYGYTF.